This passage covers 19 T cell receptor beta chains from one sample sequenced in a study of regulatory T cells in long-lasting Graves disease. The time point was: newly diagnosed GD, antithyroid drugs for less than 3 months. TCR sequences were obtained from RNA taken from PBMCs. To make TCR beta libraries, researchers used iRepertoire HTBI primers and Arm-PCR of CDR3 regions. TCRdb re-derived calls from the multiplex PCR reads in MiXCR, one entry per CDR3 protein. The sample includes 600,000 to 650,000 distinct CDR3 sequences, under 20% of them seen just once. The same data also went into a second study, on T cells in Graves' hyperthyroidism and ophthalmopathy.

The sequences come from peripheral blood mononuclear cells (PBMCs), collected at new diagnosis, from a patient treated with antithyroid drugs. The origin of the receptors is a young woman with Graves disease.

This clonotype appeared a few times. V gene TRBV3-1 combines with J gene TRBJ1-5; D remains ambiguous. Germline assignment: CDR1 LGHDT and CDR2 YNNKEL (reference sequence). The CDR3 is 14 amino acids. V lost 1 base and J 4 bases, leaving 8 bases between the germline ends. The CDR3 bases are TGTGCCAGCAGCCAAGGGACGGCTAATCAGCCCCAGCATTTT. It codes for CASSQGTANQPQHF.

This clonotype was counted ten times or more. The chain carries TRBV11-2 and TRBJ2-7; a weak D match, TRBD1 (5 bases). CDR1 and CDR2 from the germline V gene are SGHAT and FQNNGV. The CDR3 covers 12 residues. The V and J ends lost 5 bases and 3 bases respectively, with 8 bases between them. CDR3: CASSKGHYEQYF. The CDR3 region has the DNA TGTGCCAGCAGCAAGGGGCACTACGAGCAGTACTTC.

The chain employs TRBV7-9 and TRBJ2-6; 7 nucleotides agree with TRBD1. Germline loops: CDR1 SEHNR, CDR2 FQNEAQ (reference sequence). The CDR3 spans 18 residues. V gave up 1 base and J gave up 3 bases; unmatched junction bases: 9. In nucleotides, the CDR3 is TGTGCCAGCAGCTTAGAATTCGGACAGGCTCTTGGGGCCAACGTCCTGACTTTC. This translates into CASSLEFGQALGANVLTF. Full variable domain (missing parts from reference TRBV7-9 and TRBJ2-6): DTGVSQNPRHKITKRGQNVTFRCDPISEHNRLYWYRQTLGQGPEFLTYFQNEAQLEKSRLLSDRFSAERPKGSFSTLEIQRTEQGDSAMYLCASSLEFGQALGANVLTFGAGSRLTVL.

This clonotype was counted ten times or more. The chain employs TRBV28 and TRBJ1-1; D gene unclear. Trimming took 9 bases from V and 4 from J, leaving 12 bases between them. Germline assignment: CDR1 MDHEN and CDR2 SYDVKM. The CDR3 loop spans 12 amino acids. CDR3 protein: CASLQGPTEAFF. CDR3 DNA sequence: TGTGCCAGTCTTCAAGGCCCCACTGAAGCTTTCTTT. The variable domain in full, completed from reference TRBV28 and TRBJ1-1, reads DVKVTQSSRYLVKRTGEKVFLECVQDMDHENMFWYRQDPGLGLRLIYFSYDVKMKEKGDIPEGYSVSREKKERFSLILESASTNQTSMYLCASLQGPTEAFFGQGTRLTVV.

CDR3 sequence reads: CATRRSSGAQTGELFF. CDR3 DNA: TGTGCCACCAGGAGGTCTAGCGGGGCTCAAACCGGGGAGCTGTTTTTT. This sequence joins TRBV15 and TRBJ2-2; 9 nucleotides match TRBD2. V was pared by 6 bases and J by 5 bases, with 10 bases of the junction left unmatched. The CDR3 spans 16 residues. The germline gives CDR1 LNHNV, CDR2 YYDKDF (reference sequence).

This clonotype was recorded at least ten times. V usage is TRBV20-1 and J usage is TRBJ2-1; D is possibly TRBD2 (6 bases). This CDR3 comprises 14 residues. In germline, CDR1 is DFQATT, CDR2 SNEGSKA (reference sequence). V was cut by 0 bases and J by 6 bases, with 12 bases left in between. Here the CDR3 DNA reads TGCAGTGCTAGAGACGGTTGGGGACTCAATGAGCAGTTCTTC. Its translation: CSARDGWGLNEQFF.

The chain couples TRBV5-1 to TRBJ2-1, with D perhaps being TRBD1 or TRBD2 (6 bases each). There are 17 residues in the CDR3. The germline V and J ends were trimmed by 1 base and 2 bases, with 16 bases remaining between them. Germline CDR1 is SGHRS and CDR2 is YFSETQ. This CDR3 is CASSLNIAGGPYNEQFF. The CDR3 nucleotides read TGCGCCAGCAGCTTGAACATTGCCGGGGGCCCCTACAATGAGCAGTTCTTC.

This sequence joins TRBV20-1 and TRBJ2-3, with no clear D. Germline V lookup: CDR1 DFQATT, CDR2 SNEGSKA (reference sequence). The CDR3 sequence is 13 residues long. Trimming pared 2 bases from V and 5 bases from J, leaving 11 bases between. DNA for the CDR3: TGCAGTGCTAGAAGGCCAGCACTAGATACGCAGTATTTT. It yields the protein CSARRPALDTQYF.

The chain joins TRBV20-1 to TRBJ2-1, with 8 nucleotides matching TRBD2. Germline trimming cut 6 bases from V and 2 bases from J; bases unmatched to any gene: 6. This CDR3 has 14 residues. In germline, CDR1 is DFQATT, CDR2 SNEGSKA (reference sequence). CDR3: CSAGEAGAYNEQFF. The CDR3 bases are TGCAGTGCCGGGGAAGCGGGAGCCTACAATGAGCAGTTCTTC.

The gene calls are TRBV5-1 and TRBJ2-7, with TRBD1 matching over 9 bases. Per germline, CDR1 SGHRS and CDR2 YFSETQ. With 4 bases clipped from V and 5 bases from J, the junction kept 7 bases outside the gene matches. CDR3 length: 14 amino acids. CDR3 region: CASSLGTGLDEQYF. In DNA, the CDR3 is TGCGCCAGCAGCCTCGGGACAGGGTTAGACGAGCAGTACTTC.

This clonotype was counted only a few times. This chain links TRBV3-1 with TRBJ2-7, with 10 bases fitting TRBD2. The CDR3 has 19 residues. Germline V gives CDR1 LGHDT, CDR2 YNNKEL (reference sequence). V dropped 1 base and J dropped 0; count of bases not matched to a gene: 12. CDR3 residues: CASSQVFKREGPSSYEQYF. The CDR3 nucleotides are TGTGCCAGCAGCCAAGTCTTCAAGCGGGAGGGCCCCAGCTCCTACGAGCAGTACTTC.

This clonotype was observed many times. The rearrangement joins TRBV27 to TRBJ2-3, with a weak D call TRBD1 (5 bases). The germline V gene encodes CDR1 MNHEY and CDR2 SMNVEV (reference sequence). This CDR3 region has 13 residues. The V end was cut by 5 bases, the J end by 3 bases, with 9 bases between. The CDR3, as DNA: TGTGCCAGCAGTACGCGACAGACAGATACGCAGTATTTT. Its translation is CASSTRQTDTQYF.

There are a few counts of this clonotype. The chain recombines TRBV2 with TRBJ2-7; 8 bases map to TRBD2. CDR1 SNHLY and CDR2 FYNNEI come from the germline V gene. This CDR3 is 18 amino acids long. V shed 4 bases and J 3 bases; nucleotides not matched to a gene: 17. CDR3 sequence: CASSAGASGWAGRYEQYF. The CDR3 DNA reads TGTGCCAGCAGTGCCGGGGCTAGCGGGTGGGCCGGGCGCTACGAGCAGTACTTC.

This clonotype was found a few times. The rearrangement joins TRBV7-9 to TRBJ2-1; 7 nucleotides match TRBD2. The CDR3 has 13 amino acids. Germline values: CDR1 SEHNR, CDR2 FQNEAQ (reference sequence). Losses at the gene ends were 7 bases for V and 9 bases for J; bases not matched to a gene: 9. This chain's CDR3 is CASNGLGGGEQFF. The CDR3 nucleotides are TGTGCCAGCAACGGACTAGGTGGGGGTGAGCAGTTCTTC.

The sample holds a few counts of this clonotype. The chain uses TRBV20-1 and TRBJ2-1; TRBD2 agrees at 14 bases. CDR1 DFQATT and CDR2 SNEGSKA come from the germline V gene (reference sequence). This CDR3 has 18 residues. V lost 6 bases and J lost 8; bases outside the gene matches: 18. The CDR3 is CSAETGTSGRAAFDEQFF. In DNA form, the CDR3 reads TGCAGTGCCGAAACCGGGACTAGCGGGAGAGCTGCATTCGATGAGCAGTTCTTC.

The V gene is TRBV5-1, the J gene TRBJ1-3; 9 bases line up with TRBD1. In germline, CDR1 is SGHRS, CDR2 YFSETQ. The length of the CDR3 is 18 residues. Trimming removed 4 bases from V and 0 bases from J; junction bases left unmatched: 11. The CDR3 DNA sequence: TGCGCCAGCAGCCCGGCTCGGGACAGGGTGAGCTCTGGAAACACCATATATTTT. It codes for CASSPARDRVSSGNTIYF.

With respect to this clonotype: With a much larger clone just one base away, this may be a read error. A read error is likely, as this CDR3 ends without the conserved phenylalanine or tryptophan. The CDR3 DNA reads as TGTGCCAGCAGCTCGGGACAGACTGAAGCTTTCTCT. Translation gives CASSSGQTEAFS. The chain recombines TRBV7-3 with TRBJ1-1, with TRBD1 matching 7 bases. The ends lost 4 bases at V and 5 bases at J; junction bases unmatched: 1. The CDR3 runs 12 residues. CDR1 SGHTA and CDR2 FQGTGA come from the germline V gene.

This clonotype was seen ten or more times. The chain recombines TRBV28 with TRBJ2-1; 9 nucleotides match TRBD2. Losses at the gene ends were 6 bases for V and 4 bases for J; bases not matched to a gene: 7. This CDR3 comprises 15 residues. Germline V gene lookup returns CDR1 MDHEN and CDR2 SYDVKM. DNA of the CDR3: TGTGCCAGCAGCTTAGCGGGAGTGGAATACAATGAGCAGTTCTTC. Its protein product is CASSLAGVEYNEQFF. Based on the CDR3 plus reference TRBV28 and TRBJ2-1, the full variable domain is DVKVTQSSRYLVKRTGEKVFLECVQDMDHENMFWYRQDPGLGLRLIYFSYDVKMKEKGDIPEGYSVSREKKERFSLILESASTNQTSMYLCASSLAGVEYNEQFFGPGTRLTVL.

Points on this clonotype: The conserved final phenylalanine or tryptophan is absent from the CDR3, which likely points to a read error. The chain links TRBV20-1 to TRBJ2-7, with D perhaps TRBD1 or TRBD2 (5 bases each). CDR1 is DFQATT and CDR2 is SNEGSKA in the germline V gene (reference sequence). V lost 2 bases, J lost 0 bases, and 11 bases lay in between. This CDR3 is 14 amino acids long. CDR3 DNA: TGCAGTGCTAGACAGTTGGGGACCTCCTACGAGCAGTACCTC. This sequence encodes CSARQLGTSYEQYL.